This passage covers 24 T cell receptor beta chains from one sample sequenced in a study of CD8 T cells in ankylosing spondylitis. From the 5' RACE reads, TCRdb called clonotypes with MiXCR, one entry per CDR3 protein. The table has about 480,000 distinct CDR3 sequences, under 20% seen once. General study findings and limits: A TCR beta motif of about eight highly homologous variants seemed to mark ankylosing spondylitis blood.

No antigen is known for these receptors. Sequenced sample: blood, either unsorted or a sorted T cell fraction (not recorded which). Receptor source: a male donor with ankylosing spondylitis.

This clonotype was seen a handful of times. This chain links TRBV20-1 with TRBJ2-3; TRBD1 might be the D (5 bases). The CDR3 runs to 15 residues. Trimming stripped 0 bases from V and 3 bases from J, with 13 bases between. Germline V gene data show CDR1 as DFQATT and CDR2 as SNEGSKA (reference sequence). CDR3: CSARDFQGRTDTQYF. CDR3 DNA sequence: TGCAGTGCTAGAGATTTCCAGGGTCGGACAGATACGCAGTATTTT.

This clonotype was picked up a small number of times. V usage is TRBV11-2 and J usage is TRBJ2-1, with TRBD1 matching over 7 bases. Trimming took 1 base from V and 3 from J; bases not matched to a gene: 9. The CDR3 is made up of 17 amino acids. CDR1 and CDR2 from the germline V gene are SGHAT and FQNNGV. CDR3 bases: TGTGCCAGCAGCTTAGGGCGAGGGGGCCGAATCTACAATGAGCAGTTCTTC. This codes for CASSLGRGGRIYNEQFF.

The chain uses TRBV9 and TRBJ2-6; D is ambiguous. The CDR3 totals 15 residues. V was pared by 0 bases and J by 0 bases, with 4 bases between. The germline V gene encodes CDR1 SGDLS and CDR2 YYNGEE. CDR3 protein: CASSVGYSGANVLTF. The CDR3 DNA follows: TGTGCCAGCAGCGTAGGATACTCTGGGGCCAACGTCCTGACTTTC.

This CDR3 reads CASSLRGGANVLTF. In DNA, the CDR3 is TGTGCCAGCAGCTTGCGAGGGGGGGCCAACGTCCTGACTTTC. J is TRBJ2-6 and V is TRBV5-6, with a tentative D call TRBD2 (5 bases). The ends were cut back, 1 base at V and 4 bases at J, with 6 bases in the middle. Germline CDR1 is SGHDT and CDR2 is YYEEEE. This CDR3 is built from 14 residues.

This clonotype turned up a few times. V and J are TRBV7-9 and TRBJ1-1, with D perhaps TRBD1 (5 bases). CDR1 and CDR2 (germline): SEHNR, FQNEAQ (reference sequence). The CDR3 spans 12 residues. Trimming removed 5 bases at V and 7 bases at J, with 11 bases between. The CDR3 here is CASSLGDLEAFF. The DNA for the CDR3 is TGTGCCAGCAGCCTAGGGGATCTTGAAGCTTTCTTT.

This clonotype was recorded a few times. The chain uses TRBV7-2 and TRBJ2-7; D gene ambiguous. Germline loops: CDR1 SGHTA, CDR2 FQGNSA. CDR3 size: 12 residues. V was clipped by 4 bases and J by 7 bases, with 11 bases between them. The CDR3 region has the DNA TGTGCCAGCAGCTCCCCCTTAAGGGAGCAGTACTTC. Translating gives CASSSPLREQYF.

In its sample, this clonotype was seen many times. The V and J genes are TRBV5-6 and TRBJ2-1; D is uncertain. The V gene lost 1 base and the J gene lost 6 bases, with 8 bases spanning the gap. In germline, CDR1 is SGHDT, CDR2 YYEEEE. The CDR3 covers 13 residues. CDR3 sequence reads: CASSLRQGNEQFF. CDR3 coding DNA: TGTGCCAGCAGCTTGAGGCAAGGCAATGAGCAGTTCTTC.

This clonotype was picked up a small number of times. This chain uses TRBV5-1 with TRBJ2-1; D gene uncertain. Germline loops: CDR1 SGHRS, CDR2 YFSETQ. This CDR3 region has 14 residues. V was shortened by 4 bases and J by 2 bases, with 10 bases between the two germline ends. CDR3 DNA sequence: TGCGCCAGCAGCCAAGGATCGACCTACAATGAGCAGTTCTTC. It codes for CASSQGSTYNEQFF.

This rearrangement joins TRBV28 to TRBJ1-5; D not resolved. This CDR3 is built from 13 residues. Germline CDR1 and CDR2: MDHEN and SYDVKM. V lost 7 bases, J lost 3 bases, and 10 bases lay in between. The CDR3 loop reads CASKNGVNQPQHF. DNA for the CDR3: TGTGCCAGCAAAAACGGGGTCAATCAGCCCCAGCATTTT.

This clonotype was picked up many times. This sequence joins TRBV28 and TRBJ2-1; 11 bases match TRBD2. Per the germline V gene, CDR1 is MDHEN and CDR2 is SYDVKM. Trimming at V came to 6 bases and at J to 7 bases, leaving 8 bases not matched to a gene. The CDR3 has 15 amino acids. In DNA, the CDR3 is TGTGCCAGCAGGGAAACTAGCGGGAGTCAGAATGAGCAGTTCTTC. Translation: CASRETSGSQNEQFF.

The chain joins TRBV29-1 to TRBJ2-1; 9 positions agree with TRBD2. The CDR3 spans 16 residues. Looked up from germline, CDR1 is SQVTM and CDR2 is ANQGSEA. The ends lost 7 bases at V and 4 bases at J; junction bases unmatched: 14. The CDR3 nucleotides read TGCAGCGGACACTCCCAAGAGACTAGCGGATACAATGAGCAGTTCTTC. The encoded protein is CSGHSQETSGYNEQFF.

This clonotype was detected only a few times. The V gene is TRBV3-1, the J gene TRBJ1-2; D possibly corresponds to TRBD1 (5 bases). The germline V and J ends were trimmed by 4 bases and 6 bases, with 15 bases remaining between them. This CDR3 is built from 14 residues. In germline, CDR1 is LGHDT, CDR2 YNNKEL (reference sequence). In DNA form, the CDR3 reads TGTGCCAGCAGCCTCATTTCCGGAGGGGATGGCTACACCTTC. Translated, it gives CASSLISGGDGYTF.

This clonotype is labeled as medium-sized (0.01 to 0.1%). The chain couples TRBV20-1 to TRBJ1-1, with D possibly matching TRBD1 (5 bases). Trimming took off 5 bases at V and 4 bases at J, with 14 bases between the two ends. Germline CDR1 is DFQATT and CDR2 is SNEGSKA (reference sequence). The CDR3 length is 13 residues. In DNA form, the CDR3 reads TGCAGTGCTCCTAAGCAGGGCTCCACTGAAGCTTTCTTT. Amino acids: CSAPKQGSTEAFF.

This clonotype has more than one count but fewer than ten. The rearrangement uses TRBV12-3 or TRBV12-4 and TRBJ2-2; 8 nucleotides align to TRBD1. The length of the CDR3 is 15 residues. V lost 1 base and J lost 3; bases outside the gene matches: 1. This chain's CDR3 is CASSLGQGYTGELFF. In nucleotides, the CDR3 is TGTGCCAGCAGTTTAGGACAGGGGTACACCGGGGAGCTGTTTTTT.

The V gene is TRBV5-1, the J gene TRBJ2-3; 10 positions match TRBD2. Per germline, CDR1 SGHRS and CDR2 YFSETQ. The CDR3 consists of 17 residues. The V segment lost 1 base and the J segment 2 bases; nucleotides outside the gene matches: 7. The CDR3, as DNA: TGCGCCAGCAGCTTGTCCCTAGCGGGGGTAAACACAGATACGCAGTATTTT. Translation: CASSLSLAGVNTDTQYF. Combining the CDR3 with reference TRBV5-1 and TRBJ2-3 gives the whole variable domain KAGVTQTPRYLIKTRGQQVTLSCSPISGHRSVSWYQQTPGQGLQFLFEYFSETQRNKGNFPGRFSGRQFSNSRSEMNVSTLELGDSALYLCASSLSLAGVNTDTQYFGPGTRLTVL.

This clonotype was picked up many times. This sequence joins TRBV12-3 or TRBV12-4 and TRBJ1-4; D is unclear. Trimming left V 7 bases short and J 1 base short, with 10 bases between. This CDR3 has 14 amino acids. DNA of the CDR3: TGTGCCAGCACCCGTTCGGGAACTAATGAAAAACTGTTTTTT. It encodes CASTRSGTNEKLFF.

This sequence joins TRBV12-5 and TRBJ2-1; D unclear. Between the trimmed V and J ends, which lost 1 base and 7 bases, there was a span of 5 bases. This CDR3 is built from 12 residues. Germline CDR1 is LGHNT and CDR2 is FRNRAP. CDR3 DNA: TGTGCTAGTGGTTTGGCATCGAATGAGCAGTTCTTC. It yields the protein CASGLASNEQFF.

J is TRBJ1-6 and V is TRBV10-3; weak D call: TRBD1 (5 bases). V lost 7 bases and J 6 bases, leaving 13 bases between the germline ends. The CDR3 sequence is 14 residues long. The V gene's germline CDR1 is ENHRY and CDR2 SYGVKD. The CDR3 spells CAITDGGGNSPLHF. CDR3 nucleotide sequence: TGTGCCATCACCGACGGGGGGGGTAATTCACCCCTCCACTTT.

The genes are TRBV29-1 and TRBJ2-5; D remains unclear. Germline V gene data show CDR1 as SQVTM and CDR2 as ANQGSEA. The CDR3 contains 13 residues. Trimming pared 1 base from V and 4 bases from J, leaving 10 bases between. The DNA of the CDR3 is TGCAGCGTTGAAGTAGCTCTATCAGAGACCCAGTACTTC. It is translated as CSVEVALSETQYF.

This clonotype was seen more than once but under ten times. V and J are TRBV10-2 and TRBJ1-6; 12 bases line up with TRBD1. Germline V gene data show CDR1 as WSHSY and CDR2 as SAAADI. The V and J ends lost 6 bases and 10 bases, in that order; junction bases with no gene match: 13. The CDR3 is 17 residues long. The CDR3 DNA reads TGCGCCAGCAGCCCCGGGACAGGGGGCTCAATTGGATCACCCCTCCACTTT. This codes for CASSPGTGGSIGSPLHF.

V gene TRBV20-1 combines with J gene TRBJ1-2; 8 bases align to TRBD1. Germline V gives CDR1 DFQATT, CDR2 SNEGSKA (reference sequence). J lost 4 bases, V lost 7 bases, and 14 bases had no gene match. This CDR3 has 15 residues. Written as DNA, the CDR3 is TGCAGTGGCGGGACAGGACATCAGGGAGCCTATGGCTACACCTTC. As protein: CSGGTGHQGAYGYTF.

This clonotype occurred a few times. This sequence joins TRBV30 and TRBJ1-3; D is uncertain. This CDR3 region has 14 residues. Trimming shortened V by 5 bases and J by 1 base, and 12 bases separated the two germline ends. CDR1 and CDR2 from the germline V gene are GTSNPN and SVGIG (reference sequence). The CDR3, as DNA: TGTGCCTGGGACAATACAGAATCTGGAAACACCATATATTTT. Amino acid sequence: CAWDNTESGNTIYF.

The chain has TRBV6-1 and TRBJ1-1, with 8 bases lining up with TRBD1. The CDR3 spans 13 residues. The J segment lost 4 bases and the V segment lost 7 bases, leaving 5 bases of the junction unmatched. Germline-derived CDR1 and CDR2 are MNHNS and SASEGT. DNA of the CDR3: TGTGCCAGCACCTTCACAGGGGGCACTGAAGCTTTCTTT. Translating it yields CASTFTGGTEAFF.

In its sample, this clonotype was seen a few times. This rearrangement joins TRBV3-1 to TRBJ1-2; unclear D gene. The germline V gene has CDR1 LGHDT and CDR2 YNNKEL (reference sequence). The V gene lost 0 bases and the J gene lost 4 bases, with 6 bases spanning the gap. There are 13 residues in the CDR3. The CDR3 DNA sequence: TGTGCCAGCAGCCAAGATCGGACCTATGGCTACACCTTC. It specifies CASSQDRTYGYTF.